These 14 T cell receptor beta chains were all obtained from the same sample, sequenced in a study of neoadjuvant anti-PD-1 for oral cavity cancer. TCRdb's copy holds only in-frame clones and misses some; the assay was immunoSEQ multiplex PCR. This sample has about 14,000 clones, with 60% to 70% found just once. The sample in question was PBMCs, obtained before nivolumab (anti-PD-1) treatment. The receptors were gathered from a person aged 40 to 85 with oral cavity squamous cell carcinoma.

V is TRBV30 and J is TRBJ2-3, with 8 bases aligning to TRBD2. Germline V gene data show CDR1 as GTSNPN and CDR2 as SVGIG (reference sequence). This CDR3 region has 15 residues. V was pared by 5 bases and J by 4 bases, with 11 bases of the junction left unmatched. CDR3 amino acids: CAWQTSARSPDTQYF. The CDR3 nucleotides read TGTGCCTGGCAGACTAGCGCGAGGTCCCCAGATACGCAGTATTTT.

V and J are TRBV11-2 and TRBJ2-1; the D gene is possibly TRBD2 (5 bases). This CDR3 contains 14 residues. The germline gives CDR1 SGHAT, CDR2 FQNNGV. Trimming left V 1 base short and J 8 bases short, with 12 bases between. CDR3 bases: TGTGCCAGCAGCTTAGTTAGCGTGCCCCATGAGCAGTTCTTC. This encodes CASSLVSVPHEQFF.

This chain connects TRBV7-2 to TRBJ2-1, with TRBD2 matching 11 bases. CDR3 size: 18 residues. The trim removed 3 bases at V and 1 base at J, leaving 8 bases unmatched. Germline V gives CDR1 SGHTA, CDR2 FQGNSA. CDR3 region: CASSFLTLAGGSYNEQFF. CDR3 sequence (DNA): TGTGCCAGCAGCTTTCTTACTTTAGCGGGAGGGTCCTACAATGAGCAGTTCTTC.

This clone was picked up one time. The chain uses TRBV6-5 and TRBJ1-2; D uncertain. This CDR3 is built from 12 residues. The germline CDR1 and CDR2 sequences are MNHEY and SVGAGI. Trimming cost V 6 bases and J 4 bases, with 9 bases left between them. The CDR3 nucleotides read TGTGCCAGCAGAGACTGGGCCTATGGCTACACCTTC. This codes for CASRDWAYGYTF.

The gene calls are TRBV2 and TRBJ1-5; D may be TRBD1 (6 bases). Between the trimmed V and J ends, which lost 5 bases and 0 bases, there was a span of 14 bases. The CDR3 extends over 16 amino acids. Germline-derived CDR1 and CDR2 are SNHLY and FYNNEI. CDR3 region: CASSRDSGVSNQPQHF. CDR3 nucleotide sequence: TGTGCCAGCAGTCGCGACTCAGGGGTTAGCAATCAGCCCCAGCATTTT. Combining the CDR3 with reference TRBV2 and TRBJ1-5 gives the whole variable domain EPEVTQTPSHQVTQMGQEVILRCVPISNHLYFYWYRQILGQKVEFLVSFYNNEISEKSEIFDDQFSVERPDGSNFTLKIRSTKLEDSAMYFCASSRDSGVSNQPQHFGDGTRLSIL.

The J gene is TRBJ2-7, the V gene TRBV7-2, with 9 bases matching TRBD1. The CDR3 is 15 residues long. V gave up 1 base and J gave up 4 bases; unmatched junction bases: 5. Germline values: CDR1 SGHTA, CDR2 FQGNSA. The CDR3 DNA is TGTGCCAGCAGCTTAGTTAGTGACAGGGGGTACGAGCAGTACTTC. Protein product: CASSLVSDRGYEQYF.

This clone was seen more than once but under ten times. This chain joins TRBV9 and TRBJ1-1; D is uncertain. This CDR3 contains 15 residues. Germline lookup yields CDR1 SGDLS and CDR2 YYNGEE. The V end lost 4 bases, the J end lost 0 bases, and 13 bases lay between the germline ends. This CDR3 reads CASSPFAGLNTEAFF. The CDR3 DNA reads TGTGCCAGCAGCCCGTTTGCGGGCCTGAACACTGAAGCTTTCTTT.

This clone showed up just a few times. V is TRBV7-3 and J is TRBJ2-7; perhaps TRBD1 as D (5 bases). V lost 5 bases and J 1 base, leaving 15 bases between the germline ends. The CDR3 totals 15 residues. Germline V gives CDR1 SGHTA, CDR2 FQGTGA. CDR3 sequence reads: CASSRGQGPSYEQYF. DNA of the CDR3: TGTGCCAGCAGCAGAGGACAAGGGCCTTCCTACGAGCAGTACTTC.

The rearrangement uses TRBV14 and TRBJ2-5; weak D call: TRBD2 (6 bases). This CDR3 spans 15 amino acids. Trimming pared 3 bases from V and 4 bases from J, leaving 15 bases between. The germline CDR1 and CDR2 sequences are SGHDN and FVKESK. CDR3 nucleotide sequence: TGTGCCAGCAGCCAGGGGCGGGGCATCCCAGAGACCCAGTACTTC. This codes for CASSQGRGIPETQYF. Combining the CDR3 with reference TRBV14 and TRBJ2-5 gives the whole variable domain EAGVTQFPSHSVIEKGQTVTLRCDPISGHDNLYWYRRVMGKEIKFLLHFVKESKQDESGMPNNRFLAERTGGTYSTLKVQPAELEDSGVYFCASSQGRGIPETQYFGPGTRLLVL.

This clone was seen a handful of times. The V call is TRBV5-4, the J call TRBJ2-7; TRBD2 aligns across 8 bases. The germline gives CDR1 SGHNT, CDR2 YYREEE (reference sequence). The J segment lost 1 base and the V segment lost 4 bases, leaving 7 bases of the junction unmatched. There are 15 residues in the CDR3. CDR3 bases: TGTGCCAGCAGCGTTACTAGCGGACGATCCTACGAGCAGTACTTC. Amino acids: CASSVTSGRSYEQYF.

The chain joins TRBV28 to TRBJ1-2; TRBD1 matches 8 bases. The V segment lost 6 bases and the J segment 4 bases; nucleotides outside the gene matches: 7. Looked up from germline, CDR1 is MDHEN and CDR2 is SYDVKM. This CDR3 contains 14 residues. CDR3 region: CASSPTGTGYGYTF. The CDR3 nucleotides read TGTGCCAGCAGCCCGACGGGGACAGGCTATGGCTACACCTTC.

The rearrangement links TRBV7-9 to TRBJ2-5; the D is unclear. The germline V and J ends were trimmed by 1 base and 5 bases, with 8 bases remaining between them. CDR1 and CDR2 from the germline V gene are SEHNR and FQNEAQ (reference sequence). The CDR3 length is 13 residues. CDR3 region: CASSLGLLETQYF. CDR3 nucleotide sequence: TGTGCCAGCAGCTTAGGACTTTTGGAGACCCAGTACTTC.

The chain combines TRBV6-1 with TRBJ1-2; D is undetermined. Germline CDR1 MNHNS, CDR2 SASEGT. V shed 2 bases and J shed 0 bases, with 4 bases lying between them. CDR3 size: 13 residues. CDR3 region: CASSEQSNYGYTF. CDR3 nucleotide sequence: TGTGCCAGCAGTGAACAGTCTAACTATGGCTACACCTTC.

The rearrangement joins TRBV29-1 to TRBJ2-5, with TRBD2 matching 7 bases. The length of the CDR3 is 12 residues. Per the germline V gene, CDR1 is SQVTM and CDR2 is ANQGSEA. J lost 4 bases, V lost 6 bases, and 5 bases had no gene match. The CDR3 region has the DNA TGCAGCGTATTGGGGGGGTTAGAGACCCAGTACTTC. Amino acids: CSVLGGLETQYF.